This is a list of T cell receptor beta chains from one sample in a study of T-cell memory formation after mild COVID-19. TCRdb recomputed calls from the 5' RACE reads with MiXCR, one row per CDR3 protein. The repertoire consists of some 600,000 distinct CDR3 sequences, with roughly a sixth occurring once and the leading ten covering about 7.5%. The material sequenced was PBMCs or a T cell subset sorted from them (not recorded which). The receptor source for this set is an adult woman who had mild COVID-19 (a few samples of this study predate the infection). Cell type and time point are not known. Each CDR3 is given with its conserved first and last residue. A D gene is named only where the DNA matches it firmly. Part of the rows lack a size; the others show once, few, many or a class for expanded clones.

v_gene	abundance	d_gene	j_gene	CDR3aa	CDR3nt
TRBV7-9	many	.	TRBJ2-1	CASSHSTGSHEQFF	TGTGCCAGCAGCCACTCTACAGGGTCCCATGAGCAGTTCTTC
TRBV14	few	.	TRBJ2-7	CASSQWQGF	TGTGCCAGCAGCCAATGGCAGGGCTTC
TRBV5-1	few	TRBD2	TRBJ2-5	CASSDRSSSGGFQETQYF	TGCGCCAGCAGCGACCGGTCCTCTAGCGGGGGCTTTCAAGAGACCCAGTACTTC
TRBV20-1	few	TRBD2	TRBJ2-7	CSARDPPLAGPCF	TGCAGTGCTAGAGACCCCCCGCTAGCGGGACCTTGCTTC
TRBV11-1	few	TRBD1	TRBJ2-1	CASSGRDRGTANEQFF	TGTGCCAGCAGCGGCCGGGACAGGGGGACCGCCAATGAGCAGTTCTTC
TRBV20-1	.	.	TRBJ1-5	CSTITGSGGNQPQHF	TGCAGTACGATAACAGGGTCAGGGGGCAATCAGCCCCAGCATTTT
TRBV20-1	many	.	TRBJ1-5	CSARQGNQPQHF	TGCAGTGCTAGGCAGGGCAATCAGCCCCAGCATTTT
TRBV4-1	.	TRBD1	TRBJ2-7	CASSQPGDRGYGEQYF	TGCGCCAGCAGCCAACCCGGGGACAGGGGATATGGCGAGCAGTACTTC
TRBV4-2	few	.	TRBJ2-7	CASSQRPDGPYEQYF	TGTGCCAGCAGCCAGAGACCTGATGGTCCCTACGAGCAGTACTTC
TRBV20-1	few	TRBD2	TRBJ2-1	CSATRPIAGSSYNEQFF	TGCAGTGCTACTCGACCTATAGCGGGATCCTCCTACAATGAGCAGTTCTTC
TRBV7-9	.	TRBD2	TRBJ2-5	CASSRSGGQGETQYF	TGTGCCAGCAGCCGAAGCGGGGGGCAGGGAGAGACCCAGTACTTC
TRBV2	.	TRBD2	TRBJ2-7	CASSPLRLAGYYEQYF	TGTGCCAGCAGTCCCCTTCGACTAGCGGGTTACTACGAGCAGTACTTC
TRBV5-1	.	.	TRBJ2-3	CASSLDSRVPTDTQYF	TGCGCCAGCAGCTTGGACTCCAGGGTGCCCACAGATACGCAGTATTTT
TRBV7-9	.	TRBD2	TRBJ2-7	CASSRSGTAGYEQYF	TGTGCCAGCAGCAGAAGCGGGACGGCAGGCTACGAGCAGTACTTC
TRBV9	.	.	TRBJ2-2	CASSVVPDTGTGELFF	TGTGCCAGCAGCGTAGTCCCAGACACTGGCACCGGGGAGCTGTTTTTT
TRBV19	few	TRBD2	TRBJ2-3	CASSRLAGGSTDTQYF	TGTGCCAGTAGTCGACTAGCGGGGGGAAGCACAGATACGCAGTATTTT
TRBV11-2	.	.	TRBJ2-2	CASSQGVRSTGELFF	TGTGCCAGCAGCCAAGGGGTCAGGAGCACCGGGGAGCTGTTTTTT
TRBV12-3/TRBV12-4	.	TRBD2	TRBJ2-3	CASSRSGGADTQYF	TGTGCCAGCAGTCGTAGCGGGGGAGCAGATACGCAGTATTTT
TRBV12-3/TRBV12-4	.	.	TRBJ2-5	CASSPVWAGETQYF	TGTGCCAGCAGTCCCGTGTGGGCAGGAGAGACCCAGTACTTC
TRBV6-2/TRBV6-3	.	TRBD2	TRBJ2-1	CASIPGTSSYNEQFF	TGTGCCAGCATCCCCGGGACTAGCTCCTACAATGAGCAGTTCTTC
TRBV12-5	.	.	TRBJ2-4	CASGFGGGDIQYF	TGTGCTAGTGGTTTCGGAGGGGGGGACATTCAGTACTTC
TRBV14	few	TRBD1	TRBJ2-3	CASSQDWTGSTDTQYF	TGTGCCAGCAGCCAAGACTGGACAGGGTCTACAGATACGCAGTATTTT
TRBV6-2/TRBV6-3	few	.	TRBJ2-7	CASSFPGFHEQYF	TGTGCCAGCAGTTTTCCCGGGTTTCACGAGCAGTACTTC
TRBV5-1	few	TRBD1	TRBJ2-7	CASSLGQGTAYEQYF	TGCGCCAGCAGCTTGGGACAGGGGACCGCCTACGAGCAGTACTTC
TRBV11-2	few	.	TRBJ2-3	CASSATVTDTQYF	TGTGCCAGCAGCGCAACGGTCACAGATACGCAGTATTTT
TRBV24-1	few	.	TRBJ2-3	CATSDPGTFSTDTQYF	TGTGCCACCAGTGATCCCGGGACTTTTTCCACAGATACGCAGTATTTT
TRBV9	.	.	TRBJ1-6	CASSVEGRNSPLHF	TGTGCCAGCAGCGTAGAGGGGAGAAATTCACCCCTCCACTTT
TRBV5-5	.	.	TRBJ1-1	CASSLVGGGNTEAFF	TGTGCCAGCAGCTTGGTGGGGGGAGGAAACACTGAAGCTTTCTTT
TRBV12-3/TRBV12-4	.	TRBD1	TRBJ2-1	CASSLGTGGEQFF	TGTGCCAGCAGTTTAGGGACAGGAGGTGAGCAGTTCTTC
TRBV5-1	.	TRBD1	TRBJ1-6	CASSGQGEWPLHF	TGCGCCAGCAGCGGACAGGGAGAATGGCCCCTCCACTTT
TRBV5-5	many	.	TRBJ2-7	CASSLVTYEQYF	TGTGCCAGCAGCTTGGTCACCTACGAGCAGTACTTC
TRBV27	.	.	TRBJ1-2	CASSFQGGLGYTF	TGTGCCAGCAGTTTCCAAGGGGGACTAGGCTACACCTTC
TRBV9	few	.	TRBJ2-1	CASSVDPVPNNEQFF	TGTGCCAGCAGCGTAGATCCAGTCCCCAACAATGAGCAGTTCTTC
TRBV7-3	.	TRBD1	TRBJ1-2	CASSSGQGARNGYTF	TGTGCCAGCAGCTCGGGACAGGGGGCGAGGAATGGCTACACCTTC